This TCR beta chain is from a study of radiation and T cells in renal cell carcinoma. On the study more broadly: Nephrectomy followed 15 Gy stereotactic body radiation by 4 weeks. General study points: Without pretreatment biopsies, baseline tumor clonotype presence was undetermined.

As to this clone: The antigen is unknown.

Time point in this sample: baseline pretreatment blood. This sample's treatment: 15 Gy SBRT to primary tumor, nephrectomy 4 weeks later. This table comes from immunoSEQ multiplex PCR, and its TCRdb copy is limited to in-frame clones, with some not included. Among 130,000 to 150,000 clones, 88% were seen once, and the ten largest hold 12%. Per the germline V gene, CDR1 is PRHDT and CDR2 is FYEKMQ (reference sequence). J was trimmed by 9 bases and V by 5 bases; bases with no gene match: 7. The CDR3 extends over 15 amino acids. V gene TRBV13 combines with J gene TRBJ2-1; 13 positions match TRBD2. Sample: blood, taken from a patient whose treatment included radiotherapy and nephrectomy. This TCR was recovered from a woman between 50 and 59 years old with renal cell carcinoma. CDR3 bases: TGTGCCAGCAGCGGTACTAGCGGGGGGGCCGGTGAGCAGTTCTTC. Translation: CASSGTSGGAGEQFF.